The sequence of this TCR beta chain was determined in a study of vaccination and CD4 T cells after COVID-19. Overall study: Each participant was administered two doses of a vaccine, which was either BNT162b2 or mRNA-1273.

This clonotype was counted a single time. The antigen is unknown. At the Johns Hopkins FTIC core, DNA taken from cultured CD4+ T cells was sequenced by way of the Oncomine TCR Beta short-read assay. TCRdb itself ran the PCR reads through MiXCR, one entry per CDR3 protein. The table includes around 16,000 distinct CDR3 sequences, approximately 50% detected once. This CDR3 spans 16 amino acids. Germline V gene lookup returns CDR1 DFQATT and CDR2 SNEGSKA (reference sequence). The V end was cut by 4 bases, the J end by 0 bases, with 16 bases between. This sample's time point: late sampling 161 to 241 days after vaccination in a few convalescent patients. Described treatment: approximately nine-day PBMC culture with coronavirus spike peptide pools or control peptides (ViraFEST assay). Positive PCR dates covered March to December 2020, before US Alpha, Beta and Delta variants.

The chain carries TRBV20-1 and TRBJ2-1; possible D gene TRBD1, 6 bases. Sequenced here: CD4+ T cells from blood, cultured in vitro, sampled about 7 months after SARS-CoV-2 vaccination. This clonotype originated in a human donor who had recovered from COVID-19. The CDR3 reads CSAMGREGGSYNEQFF. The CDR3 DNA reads TGCAGTGCTATGGGTCGGGAAGGGGGCTCCTACAATGAGCAGTTCTTC.